The 25 T cell receptor beta chains below all came from one sample that was sequenced in a study of blood T cells in healthy people across ages. Primers used in a second PCR of about 7 to 12 cycles were a sample-barcoded 5' primer and a J-beta primer mix. TCRdb processed the 5' RACE reads anew with MiXCR; each CDR3 protein has one entry. In the table there are 1,500,000 or so distinct CDR3 sequences, approximately 60% of which are singletons. The specimen sequenced was blood. The receptors shown here come from a young man in good health.

In this sample, this clonotype turned up many times. The J gene is TRBJ1-2, the V gene TRBV5-5; D remains unclear. The CDR3 runs to 13 residues. V was trimmed by 0 bases and J by 5 bases, leaving 8 bases between them. CDR1 and CDR2 (germline): SGHKS, YYEKEE (reference sequence). DNA of the CDR3: TGTGCCAGCAGCTTGGCCCGGGGTTATGGCTACACCTTC. Translating it yields CASSLARGYGYTF.

This chain links TRBV11-2 with TRBJ2-1, with 11 bases aligning to TRBD2. The CDR3 extends over 15 amino acids. Germline CDR1 and CDR2: SGHAT and FQNNGV. V lost 5 bases, J lost 6 bases, and 6 bases stayed unmatched. CDR3 protein: CASSQIAGGINEQFF. DNA of the CDR3: TGTGCCAGCAGCCAGATAGCGGGAGGGATCAATGAGCAGTTCTTC.

This sequence joins TRBV5-4 and TRBJ2-3; 7 positions match TRBD1. V dropped 7 bases and J dropped 2; count of bases not matched to a gene: 7. Looked up from germline, CDR1 is SGHNT and CDR2 is YYREEE (reference sequence). The CDR3 loop spans 14 amino acids. Here the CDR3 reads CASRQGIVTDTQYF. The CDR3 nucleotides read TGTGCCAGCCGACAGGGAATTGTCACAGATACGCAGTATTTT.

This chain's CDR3 is CASSQGGTTRRQYF. CDR3 DNA: TGTGCCAGCAGCCAAGGAGGGACTACTCGTAGGCAGTACTTC. The chain recombines TRBV3-1 with TRBJ2-7; 7 bases are a match to TRBD2. The CDR3 consists of 14 residues. The germline gives CDR1 LGHDT, CDR2 YNNKEL (reference sequence). With V trimmed by 1 base and J by 9 bases, 9 bases remained unmatched.

V usage is TRBV20-1 and J usage is TRBJ2-3; D not resolved. The CDR3 runs 11 residues. CDR1 DFQATT and CDR2 SNEGSKA come from the germline V gene (reference sequence). Trimming removed 7 bases from V and 6 bases from J, with 11 bases in between. The CDR3 region is CSVSLVDTQYF. Here the CDR3 DNA reads TGCAGTGTTTCGCTGGTGGATACGCAGTATTTT.

The chain couples TRBV6-2 or TRBV6-3 to TRBJ1-4; weak D call: TRBD1 (5 bases). The germline gives CDR1 MNHEY, CDR2 SVGEGT. The CDR3 has 16 amino acids. V lost 0 bases and J lost 4, with 12 bases in between. This CDR3 reads CASSYSGHRLNEKLFF. The CDR3 DNA reads as TGTGCCAGCAGTTACTCCGGACACAGACTTAATGAAAAACTGTTTTTT.

This clonotype was found a few times. The chain employs TRBV29-1 and TRBJ2-5, with D possibly being TRBD1 (6 bases). The V end lost 0 bases, the J end lost 5 bases, and 13 bases lay between the germline ends. Germline values: CDR1 SQVTM, CDR2 ANQGSEA. This CDR3 region has 14 residues. The CDR3 is CSVEEPWGPETQYF. CDR3 coding DNA: TGCAGCGTTGAAGAGCCCTGGGGGCCGGAGACCCAGTACTTC. The entire variable domain, with the rest obtained from reference TRBV29-1 and TRBJ2-5, is as follows: SAVISQKPSRDICQRGTSLTIQCQVDSQVTMMFWYRQQPGQSLTLIATANQGSEATYESGFVIDKFPISRPNLTFSTLTVSNMSPEDSSIYLCSVEEPWGPETQYFGPGTRLLVL.

The gene calls are TRBV10-3 and TRBJ2-1; D may be TRBD2 (5 bases). CDR1 ENHRY and CDR2 SYGVKD come from the germline V gene. The ends were cut back, 9 bases at V and 5 bases at J, with 14 bases in the middle. The length of the CDR3 is 13 residues. The CDR3 protein is CAILTTPNNEQFF. The CDR3, as DNA: TGTGCCATTCTGACTACCCCGAACAATGAGCAGTTCTTC.

Regarding this clonotype: The junction does not match germline at one end; this may be a read error. The gene calls are TRBV6-5 and TRBJ1-1; weak D call: TRBD1 (5 bases). The germline gives CDR1 MNHEY, CDR2 SVGAGI. CDR3 length equals 12 residues. The CDR3 spells CASRGAGTEAFF. The CDR3 coding sequence is TGTGCCAGCAGGGGTGCCGGGACTGAGGCTTTCTTT.

The gene calls are TRBV4-1 and TRBJ2-1; D might be TRBD2 (6 bases). V gave up 1 base and J gave up 13 bases, with 23 bases separating them. The CDR3 length is 16 residues. Germline V gene sequence: CDR1 MGHRA, CDR2 YSYEKL. The CDR3 here is CASSQGRALEGETQFF. The DNA of the CDR3 is TGCGCCAGCAGCCAAGGGAGGGCTTTGGAGGGAGAGACCCAGTTCTTC.

Here the CDR3 reads CSARAERGGSNEQFF. The CDR3 coding sequence is TGCAGTGCTAGAGCGGAGCGGGGGGGCTCGAATGAGCAGTTCTTC. The chain couples TRBV20-1 to TRBJ2-1; 10 nucleotides align to TRBD2. CDR1 DFQATT and CDR2 SNEGSKA come from the germline V gene (reference sequence). The CDR3 is 15 residues long. V lost 1 base and J lost 7; bases outside the gene matches: 7.

The chain recombines TRBV4-3 with TRBJ2-4; possibly TRBD1 for D (6 bases). Deletions cut 4 bases from V and 3 bases from J, with 10 bases between. The length of the CDR3 is 14 residues. The germline V gene has CDR1 LGHNA and CDR2 YSLEER. The CDR3 nucleotides are TGCGCCAGCAGCCGGACAGTGGGCAAAAACATTCAGTACTTC. Amino acids: CASSRTVGKNIQYF.

V gene TRBV28 combines with J gene TRBJ2-5; a possible D gene is TRBD2 (5 bases). The CDR3 has 16 amino acids. Trimming took off 2 bases at V and 0 bases at J, with 13 bases between the two ends. Germline assignment: CDR1 MDHEN and CDR2 SYDVKM. The CDR3 DNA is TGTGCCAGCAGTTTAGAGTCGTCGGGGTACCAAGAGACCCAGTACTTC. It specifies CASSLESSGYQETQYF.

This clonotype has just one count. This chain connects TRBV29-1 to TRBJ2-1; TRBD2 agrees at 14 bases. CDR3 length equals 18 residues. The germline gives CDR1 SQVTM, CDR2 ANQGSEA. J was trimmed by 0 bases and V by 3 bases; bases with no gene match: 7. CDR3 region: CSVEGLAGVGSSYNEQFF. The CDR3 nucleotides read TGCAGCGTTGAGGGACTAGCGGGGGTAGGGAGCTCCTACAATGAGCAGTTCTTC.

The rearrangement uses TRBV7-2 and TRBJ2-1; D possibly corresponds to TRBD2 (5 bases). V dropped 5 bases and J dropped 7 bases, with 15 bases sitting between them. CDR1 is SGHTA and CDR2 is FQGNSA in the germline V gene. The CDR3 has 14 residues. CDR3 in amino acids: CASSERNRGNEQFF. The CDR3 DNA follows: TGTGCCAGCAGCGAAAGAAATCGGGGAAATGAGCAGTTCTTC.

The gene calls are TRBV4-3 and TRBJ1-2; no reliable D call. CDR1 and CDR2 from the germline V gene are LGHNA and YSLEER. CDR3 length equals 13 residues. Trimming left V 0 bases short and J 6 bases short, with 8 bases between. CDR3 sequence: CASSQDFGHGYTF. CDR3 nucleotide sequence: TGCGCCAGCAGCCAAGACTTCGGCCATGGCTACACCTTC.

This clonotype was detected only a few times. The rearrangement joins TRBV6-5 to TRBJ2-2; no clear D gene. This CDR3 comprises 12 residues. Germline lookup yields CDR1 MNHEY and CDR2 SVGAGI. V was cut by 0 bases and J by 6 bases, with 2 bases left in between. The CDR3 sequence: CASSYSAGELFF. As DNA, the CDR3 is TGTGCCAGCAGTTACTCGGCCGGGGAGCTGTTTTTT.

The chain has TRBV10-2 and TRBJ2-1; TRBD2 might be the D (7 bases). The CDR3 runs to 17 residues. The germline V gene encodes CDR1 WSHSY and CDR2 SAAADI. Trimming took off 3 bases at V and 3 bases at J, with 18 bases between the two ends. In nucleotides, the CDR3 is TGCGCCAGCAGTGAAAACAGGGACTACCATATCTACAATGAGCAGTTCTTC. It codes for CASSENRDYHIYNEQFF.

This clonotype was detected only a few times. The chain has TRBV29-1 and TRBJ1-2; the D is unclear. The V gene lost 3 bases and the J gene lost 0 bases, with 11 bases spanning the gap. The CDR3 runs 14 residues. In germline, CDR1 is SQVTM, CDR2 ANQGSEA. The CDR3 DNA reads as TGCAGCGTTGATTTAGCAGAGTCTAACTATGGCTACACCTTC. Translation: CSVDLAESNYGYTF.

A few counts support this clonotype. As DNA, the CDR3 is TGCAGTGCCCAATCTCTCCGCCGATCCTACGAGCAGTACTTC. The encoded protein is CSAQSLRRSYEQYF. This chain connects TRBV20-1 to TRBJ2-7; D unresolved. CDR1 is DFQATT, CDR2 SNEGSKA, per germline (reference sequence). Trimming shortened V by 6 bases and J by 1 base, and 16 bases separated the two germline ends. The CDR3 length is 14 residues.

This clonotype was detected once. The chain links TRBV6-2 or TRBV6-3 to TRBJ1-1; perhaps TRBD1 as D (5 bases). The CDR3 has 15 amino acids. The ends were cut back, 2 bases at V and 3 bases at J, with 13 bases in the middle. CDR1 MNHEY and CDR2 SVGEGT come from the germline V gene. Here the CDR3 DNA reads TGTGCCAGCAGTTACGCCAGGGCGATTTACACTGAAGCTTTCTTT. Translation: CASSYARAIYTEAFF.

The rearrangement uses TRBV4-1 and TRBJ2-3, with D possibly matching TRBD2 (5 bases). The CDR3 runs to 10 residues. The V and J ends lost 9 bases and 8 bases respectively, with 9 bases between them. Germline assignment: CDR1 MGHRA and CDR2 YSYEKL. CDR3: CASGAGTQYF. CDR3 in DNA: TGCGCCAGTGGCGCGGGTACGCAGTATTTT.

V and J are TRBV20-1 and TRBJ1-4, with D uncertain. The V end was cut by 1 base, the J end by 5 bases, with 11 bases between. Germline V gives CDR1 DFQATT, CDR2 SNEGSKA (reference sequence). The CDR3 is made up of 14 amino acids. CDR3 sequence (DNA): TGCAGTGCTAGAGCGGCCGTGTCGAATGAAAAACTGTTTTTT. This gives the protein CSARAAVSNEKLFF.

V gene TRBV3-1 combines with J gene TRBJ1-6; D remains ambiguous. This CDR3 comprises 13 residues. CDR1 is LGHDT and CDR2 is YNNKEL in the germline V gene (reference sequence). V gave up 1 base and J gave up 10 bases, with 8 bases separating them. This CDR3 reads CASSQGEGSPLHF. CDR3 bases: TGTGCCAGCAGCCAAGGGGAAGGCTCACCCCTCCACTTT.

This clonotype was seen a few times. The V and J genes are TRBV7-9 and TRBJ2-1; possible D gene TRBD2, 6 bases. Trimming took 1 base from V and 3 from J, leaving 13 bases between them. The CDR3 loop spans 16 amino acids. CDR1 is SEHNR, CDR2 FQNEAQ, per germline (reference sequence). CDR3 nucleotide sequence: TGTGCCAGCAGCTTAGATATGGGGCGGGGCTACAATGAGCAGTTCTTC. Its protein is CASSLDMGRGYNEQFF.